Listed below are T cell receptor beta chains from one sample, sequenced in a study of blood T cell repertoires in COVID-19. Measured with immunoSEQ multiplex PCR; TCRdb has only the in-frame clones, and not every one. The sample has about 49,000 clones, approximately 85% seen once; the top ten hold 12% to 15%. The specimen was peripheral blood. The receptors were sampled from a human donor in a cohort sampled during active COVID-19. The CDR3 runs from the conserved cysteine through the conserved F or W. A D gene is named only where the DNA matches it firmly. A clone size is listed for some rows: how often the clone was seen (once, few, many), or a class if it is expanded.

d_gene: .
j_gene: TRBJ2-1
abundance: .
v_gene: TRBV18
CDR3nt: TGTGCCAGCTCACGGATAGGGGGGGGCATATACAATGAGCAGTTCTTC
CDR3aa: CASSRIGGGIYNEQFF

d_gene: .
j_gene: TRBJ2-7
abundance: .
v_gene: TRBV2
CDR3nt: TGTGCCAGCACTAATTCAGGAAACGAGCAGTACTTC
CDR3aa: CASTNSGNEQYF

d_gene: TRBD2
j_gene: TRBJ2-5
abundance: .
v_gene: TRBV7-2
CDR3nt: TGTGCCAGCAGCTTAGGTTTAGCGGGAGGGCTGAAGACCCAGTACTTC
CDR3aa: CASSLGLAGGLKTQYF

d_gene: TRBD2
j_gene: TRBJ2-7
abundance: .
v_gene: TRBV7-9
CDR3nt: TGTGCCAGCAGCGTTGCAAGACTAGCGGGGACCTACGAGCAGTACTTC
CDR3aa: CASSVARLAGTYEQYF

d_gene: .
j_gene: TRBJ2-5
abundance: .
v_gene: TRBV30
CDR3nt: TGTGCCTGGAGCCCCCAGTCAGAGACCCAGTACTTC
CDR3aa: CAWSPQSETQYF

d_gene: .
j_gene: TRBJ2-1
abundance: .
v_gene: TRBV6-4
CDR3nt: TGTGCCAGCAGTGAGACCTGGGGGCCCTACAATGAGCAGTTCTTC
CDR3aa: CASSETWGPYNEQFF

d_gene: .
j_gene: TRBJ1-3
abundance: .
v_gene: TRBV28
CDR3nt: TGTGCCAGCAGTGTGGACGGGGGTGGAAACACCATATATTTT
CDR3aa: CASSVDGGGNTIYF

d_gene: .
j_gene: TRBJ1-5
abundance: few
v_gene: TRBV25-1
CDR3nt: TGTGCCAGCAGTGATCGAGACAATCACTTTCAGCCCCAGCATTTT
CDR3aa: CASSDRDNHFQPQHF

d_gene: TRBD1
j_gene: TRBJ1-5
abundance: .
v_gene: TRBV9
CDR3nt: TGTGCCAGCAGCGGGGGACAGGGAGGTCAGCCCCAGCATTTT
CDR3aa: CASSGGQGGQPQHF

d_gene: .
j_gene: TRBJ1-1
abundance: .
v_gene: TRBV14
CDR3nt: TGTGCCAGCAGCCATATGACTGAAGCTTTCTTT
CDR3aa: CASSHMTEAFF

d_gene: TRBD2
j_gene: TRBJ2-7
abundance: .
v_gene: TRBV10-2
CDR3nt: TGCGCCAGCAGTGGACTAGCGGGGCACTACGAGCAGTACTTC
CDR3aa: CASSGLAGHYEQYF

d_gene: TRBD2
j_gene: TRBJ2-5
abundance: .
v_gene: TRBV4-3
CDR3nt: TGCGCCAGCAGCCAAGGACTAGCGGGAGGAGGGGGGGCGCTACAAGAGACCCAGTACTTC
CDR3aa: CASSQGLAGGGGALQETQYF

d_gene: TRBD2
j_gene: TRBJ2-5
abundance: .
v_gene: TRBV7-2
CDR3nt: TGTGCCAGCAGCTTGGGACTAGCGGGAGGGCCGGGCAAAGAGACCCAGTACTTC
CDR3aa: CASSLGLAGGPGKETQYF

d_gene: TRBD2
j_gene: TRBJ2-3
abundance: .
v_gene: TRBV28
CDR3nt: TGTGCCAGCAGCTCCCCGGGACTAGCGGGATACACAGATACGCAGTATTTT
CDR3aa: CASSSPGLAGYTDTQYF

d_gene: TRBD1
j_gene: TRBJ2-7
abundance: .
v_gene: TRBV29-1
CDR3nt: TGCAGCGTTGAAGGTCAGGGGGCTGGTGAGCAGTACTTC
CDR3aa: CSVEGQGAGEQYF

d_gene: TRBD1
j_gene: TRBJ1-6
abundance: .
v_gene: TRBV27
CDR3nt: TGTGCCAGCAGTAAACGCCCCCGGGACAGGGTTTATTCACCCCTCCACTTT
CDR3aa: CASSKRPRDRVYSPLHF

d_gene: .
j_gene: TRBJ2-5
abundance: .
v_gene: TRBV18
CDR3nt: TGTGCCAGCTCACCACCTAACAGTGCAGAAGAGACCCAGTACTTC
CDR3aa: CASSPPNSAEETQYF

d_gene: TRBD1
j_gene: TRBJ2-7
abundance: .
v_gene: TRBV19
CDR3nt: TGTGCCAGTAGTATCGGACAGGGTCAGAACTATGAGCAGTACTTC
CDR3aa: CASSIGQGQNYEQYF

d_gene: .
j_gene: TRBJ2-7
abundance: .
v_gene: TRBV5-1
CDR3nt: TGCGCCAGCAGCCGGACTTCGGGGTACGAGCAGTACTTC
CDR3aa: CASSRTSGYEQYF

d_gene: TRBD1
j_gene: TRBJ1-5
abundance: .
v_gene: TRBV20-1
CDR3nt: TGCAGTGCTAGTACTCGCAGGGGGAATCAGCCCCAGCATTTT
CDR3aa: CSASTRRGNQPQHF

d_gene: .
j_gene: TRBJ1-3
abundance: .
v_gene: TRBV25-1
CDR3nt: TGTGCCAGCAGTGTTGGCCCCTCTGGAAACACCATATATTTT
CDR3aa: CASSVGPSGNTIYF

d_gene: TRBD1
j_gene: TRBJ2-1
abundance: .
v_gene: TRBV2
CDR3nt: TGTGCCAGCACCCGGGACAGGGGATCCAATGAGCAGTTCTTC
CDR3aa: CASTRDRGSNEQFF

d_gene: TRBD2
j_gene: TRBJ2-1
abundance: .
v_gene: TRBV19
CDR3nt: TGTGCCAGTAATCCCGGGACTAGCGGGGGGAGCTCCTACAATGAGCAGTTCTTC
CDR3aa: CASNPGTSGGSSYNEQFF

d_gene: TRBD2
j_gene: TRBJ2-3
abundance: .
v_gene: TRBV6-1
CDR3nt: TGTGCCAGCAGTGACCTAGCGGGGGGCACAGATACGCAGTATTTT
CDR3aa: CASSDLAGGTDTQYF

d_gene: TRBD2
j_gene: TRBJ2-3
abundance: .
v_gene: TRBV10-3
CDR3nt: TGTGCCATCAGTGAACCCGGGACTAGCGGATCTTCGACGCAGTATTTT
CDR3aa: CAISEPGTSGSSTQYF

d_gene: TRBD2
j_gene: TRBJ2-5
abundance: once
v_gene: TRBV7-9
CDR3nt: TGTGCCAGCAGTTTAGCGGGAGGGCCCTCGGAGACCCAGTACTTC
CDR3aa: CASSLAGGPSETQYF

d_gene: .
j_gene: TRBJ2-7
abundance: .
v_gene: TRBV5-5
CDR3nt: TGTGCCAGCGCCCTGGGGGGGGCGCGCCGGGAGCAGTACTTC
CDR3aa: CASALGGARREQYF

d_gene: .
j_gene: TRBJ1-1
abundance: .
v_gene: TRBV3-1/TRBV3-2
CDR3nt: TGTGCCAGCAGCCAAGGGCAGGGGCCCACTGAAGCTTTCTTT
CDR3aa: CASSQGQGPTEAFF

d_gene: TRBD1
j_gene: TRBJ2-7
abundance: .
v_gene: TRBV5-4
CDR3nt: TGTGCCAGCAGCTTGTTCCAGGGGGCTGGCGAGCAGTACTTC
CDR3aa: CASSLFQGAGEQYF

d_gene: .
j_gene: TRBJ2-7
abundance: .
v_gene: TRBV30
CDR3nt: TGTGCCTGCTTAGGCGGCATAAAGCAGTACTTC
CDR3aa: CACLGGIKQYF

d_gene: TRBD1
j_gene: TRBJ1-1
abundance: .
v_gene: TRBV6-2/TRBV6-3
CDR3nt: TGTGCCAGCAGCCGAACAGGGGGCACTGAAGCTTTCTTT
CDR3aa: CASSRTGGTEAFF

d_gene: .
j_gene: TRBJ2-7
abundance: .
v_gene: TRBV19
CDR3nt: TGTGCCAGTAGGTCGGCAGGGGTTGTTGCCGAGCAGTACTTC
CDR3aa: CASRSAGVVAEQYF

d_gene: TRBD2
j_gene: TRBJ2-1
abundance: .
v_gene: TRBV18
CDR3nt: TGTGCCAGCTCTAGCGGGAGGGATAATGAGCAGTTCTTC
CDR3aa: CASSSGRDNEQFF

d_gene: .
j_gene: TRBJ2-3
abundance: .
v_gene: TRBV7-2
CDR3nt: TGTGCCAGCAGCTTAGTTGGCACAGCCACAGATACGCAGTATTTT
CDR3aa: CASSLVGTATDTQYF

d_gene: .
j_gene: TRBJ2-2
abundance: .
v_gene: TRBV5-4
CDR3nt: TGTGCCAGCAGCCTCGCCGCACGGGTCACCGGGGAGCTGTTTTTT
CDR3aa: CASSLAARVTGELFF

d_gene: .
j_gene: TRBJ1-2
abundance: .
v_gene: TRBV6-5
CDR3nt: TGTGCCAGCAGCCTCGGGAACGAGTATGGCTACACCTTC
CDR3aa: CASSLGNEYGYTF

d_gene: .
j_gene: TRBJ2-5
abundance: few
v_gene: TRBV29-1
CDR3nt: TGCAGCGTTATGTATCGACTAGGGATGGAGACCCAGTACTTC
CDR3aa: CSVMYRLGMETQYF

d_gene: TRBD2
j_gene: TRBJ2-3
abundance: .
v_gene: TRBV5-4
CDR3nt: TGTGCCAGCAGCTTGGAAAGCGGGGCGAACACAGATACGCAGTATTTT
CDR3aa: CASSLESGANTDTQYF

d_gene: TRBD1
j_gene: TRBJ2-7
abundance: .
v_gene: TRBV6-5
CDR3nt: TGTGCCAGCAGCGGACAGGACATCTCCTACGAGCAGTACTTC
CDR3aa: CASSGQDISYEQYF

d_gene: .
j_gene: TRBJ1-4
abundance: .
v_gene: TRBV9
CDR3nt: TGTGCCAGCAGTCCAAGTCCAGCAACTAATGAAAAACTGTTTTTT
CDR3aa: CASSPSPATNEKLFF

d_gene: TRBD2
j_gene: TRBJ2-3
abundance: .
v_gene: TRBV9
CDR3nt: TGTGCCAGCAGCGTAGTAGCGGGAGGGACAGATACGCAGTATTTT
CDR3aa: CASSVVAGGTDTQYF

d_gene: TRBD2
j_gene: TRBJ2-1
abundance: .
v_gene: TRBV28
CDR3nt: TGTGCCAGCAGCGAATTACGCTGGGGTAGCGGGATAAACAATGAGCAGTTCTTC
CDR3aa: CASSELRWGSGINNEQFF

d_gene: .
j_gene: TRBJ2-7
abundance: .
v_gene: TRBV6-5
CDR3nt: TGTGCCAGCAGGGACACCTTATACTACGAGCAGTACTTC
CDR3aa: CASRDTLYYEQYF

d_gene: .
j_gene: TRBJ1-2
abundance: .
v_gene: TRBV19
CDR3nt: TGTGCCAGTAGTATGGACAGCTATGGCTACACCTTC
CDR3aa: CASSMDSYGYTF

d_gene: .
j_gene: TRBJ1-4
abundance: .
v_gene: TRBV5-1
CDR3nt: TGCGCCAGCAGCTTGGCCCTGGGGCCCACTAATGAAAAACTGTTTTTT
CDR3aa: CASSLALGPTNEKLFF

d_gene: .
j_gene: TRBJ2-1
abundance: .
v_gene: TRBV30
CDR3nt: TGTGCCTGGAGTGTACCCCTCCCGGTGGGGCAACAGTTCTTC
CDR3aa: CAWSVPLPVGQQFF

d_gene: TRBD1
j_gene: TRBJ2-5
abundance: .
v_gene: TRBV27
CDR3nt: TGTGCCAGCAGTCCCACCATCACCAGGGGGGAGACCCAGTACTTC
CDR3aa: CASSPTITRGETQYF

d_gene: TRBD2
j_gene: TRBJ2-5
abundance: .
v_gene: TRBV7-2
CDR3nt: TGTGCCAGCAGCACCGCTCCGGGACTAGCATGGGAGACCCAGTACTTC
CDR3aa: CASSTAPGLAWETQYF

d_gene: TRBD1
j_gene: TRBJ1-1
abundance: .
v_gene: TRBV5-1
CDR3nt: TGCGCCAGCAGCTTCTTCGGACAGGGGGCTTCTGAAGCTTTCTTT
CDR3aa: CASSFFGQGASEAFF

d_gene: .
j_gene: TRBJ1-2
abundance: .
v_gene: TRBV9
CDR3nt: TGTGCCAGCAGCGTACCAAATTGGGGGGTCTGGGACTATGGCTACACCTTC
CDR3aa: CASSVPNWGVWDYGYTF

d_gene: .
j_gene: TRBJ2-5
abundance: once
v_gene: TRBV5-1
CDR3nt: TGCGCCAGCAGCTTGGGTTACGTCGGACAGCGAGAGACCCAGTACTTC
CDR3aa: CASSLGYVGQRETQYF

d_gene: .
j_gene: TRBJ2-1
abundance: few
v_gene: TRBV2
CDR3nt: TGTGCCAGCAGTTCCCCCCGGACTTTCAACAATGAGCAGTTCTTC
CDR3aa: CASSSPRTFNNEQFF

d_gene: .
j_gene: TRBJ2-5
abundance: .
v_gene: TRBV7-2
CDR3nt: TGTGCCAGCAGCTTAGCGCTTTCCGAAGGGGCCCAGTACTTC
CDR3aa: CASSLALSEGAQYF

d_gene: .
j_gene: TRBJ2-7
abundance: .
v_gene: TRBV5-1
CDR3nt: TGCGCCAGCAGCTTCCAGGGAACGTCCTACGAGCAGTACTTC
CDR3aa: CASSFQGTSYEQYF